These 14 T cell receptor beta chains were sequenced from one sample in a study of T-cell memory formation after mild COVID-19. TCRdb itself ran the 5' RACE reads through MiXCR, one entry per CDR3 protein. The sample shows about 470,000 distinct CDR3 sequences, around a sixth of them seen only once. Specimen: PBMCs or a T cell subset sorted from them (not recorded which). The receptor set was obtained from an adult woman who had mild COVID-19 (a few samples of this study predate the infection). Cell type and time point are not known.

In its sample, this clonotype was seen many times. The chain couples TRBV5-1 to TRBJ2-1; no reliable D call. V lost 0 bases, J lost 9 bases, and 4 bases lay in between. The CDR3 sequence is 11 residues long. CDR1 is SGHRS, CDR2 YFSETQ, per germline. The CDR3 reads CASSLDSEQFF. The CDR3 nucleotides read TGCGCCAGCAGCTTGGACAGTGAGCAGTTCTTC.

A few counts support this clonotype. Relative to the germline gene, one junction end is altered; a read error may explain this. The genes are TRBV7-7 and TRBJ2-1, with 11 bases fitting TRBD2. This CDR3 contains 15 residues. Per the germline V gene, CDR1 is SSHAT and CDR2 is FNYEAQ (reference sequence). The CDR3 DNA reads as TGTGCTAGCAGCCCGACTAGCGGGACCCTGGGTGAGCAGTTCTTC. The encoded protein is CASSPTSGTLGEQFF. Filled out from reference TRBV7-7 and TRBJ2-1, the complete variable domain reads GAGVSQSPRYKVTKRGQDVTLRCDPISSHATLYWYQQALGQGPEFLTYFNYEAQPDKSGLPSDRFSAERPEGSISTLTIQRTEQRDSAMYRCASSPTSGTLGEQFFGPGTRLTVL.

Many counts were recorded for this clonotype. The chain has TRBV20-1 and TRBJ2-1, with 12 bases matching TRBD2. V dropped 6 bases and J dropped 6; count of bases not matched to a gene: 18. This CDR3 is 18 amino acids long. Germline V gene lookup returns CDR1 DFQATT and CDR2 SNEGSKA (reference sequence). The DNA of the CDR3 is TGCAGTGCCCGCTCGCGACTAGCGGGAGTGATTCCCCTCAATGAGCAGTTCTTC. This codes for CSARSRLAGVIPLNEQFF.

CDR3 amino acids: CASRQASYEQYF. DNA for the CDR3: TGTGCCAGCCGACAGGCCTCCTACGAGCAGTACTTC. The V and J genes are TRBV12-3 or TRBV12-4 and TRBJ2-7; the D gene is possibly TRBD1 (6 bases). V was clipped by 8 bases and J by 0 bases, with 8 bases between them. The CDR3 is made up of 12 amino acids.

The V and J genes are TRBV27 and TRBJ2-1, with TRBD2 as a possible D gene (5 bases). From germline, CDR1 is MNHEY and CDR2 SMNVEV (reference sequence). Trimming removed 5 bases from V and 11 bases from J, with 19 bases in between. The CDR3 is 14 residues long. The CDR3 sequence is CASSDLIARRKQFF. The CDR3 region has the DNA TGTGCCAGCAGTGATTTGATAGCGAGAAGAAAGCAGTTCTTC.

In its sample, this clonotype was seen many times. The chain recombines TRBV7-2 with TRBJ2-7; no definite D call. This CDR3 contains 15 residues. Trimming removed 1 base at V and 0 bases at J, with 10 bases between. Looked up from germline, CDR1 is SGHTA and CDR2 is FQGNSA. The CDR3 loop reads CASSLVAASSYEQYF. In DNA, the CDR3 is TGTGCCAGCAGCTTAGTGGCAGCTAGCTCCTACGAGCAGTACTTC.

This clonotype was observed at least ten times. The chain couples TRBV12-3 or TRBV12-4 to TRBJ2-5; D might be TRBD2 (6 bases). The CDR3 length is 14 residues. V was pared by 5 bases and J by 7 bases, with 17 bases between. DNA of the CDR3: TGTGCCAGCAGTAGGACCGGGGGAAGCGGGACCCAGTACTTC. Encoded protein: CASSRTGGSGTQYF.

This chain uses TRBV7-9 with TRBJ2-3, with D maybe TRBD2 (6 bases). V was clipped by 5 bases and J by 2 bases, with 14 bases between them. CDR3 size: 15 residues. In germline, CDR1 is SEHNR, CDR2 FQNEAQ (reference sequence). CDR3 amino acids: CASSADGGITDTQYF. DNA for the CDR3: TGTGCCAGCAGCGCAGATGGGGGGATCACAGATACGCAGTATTTT. The full variable domain, with the rest looked up from reference TRBV7-9 and TRBJ2-3, is DTGVSQNPRHKITKRGQNVTFRCDPISEHNRLYWYRQTLGQGPEFLTYFQNEAQLEKSRLLSDRFSAERPKGSFSTLEIQRTEQGDSAMYLCASSADGGITDTQYFGPGTRLTVL.

This clonotype was seen ten or more times. This chain uses TRBV29-1 with TRBJ2-7; D remains unclear. Per the germline V gene, CDR1 is SQVTM and CDR2 is ANQGSEA. CDR3 length: 12 amino acids. V gave up 1 base and J gave up 2 bases, with 6 bases separating them. This chain's CDR3 is CSVEVPPYEQYF. CDR3 sequence (DNA): TGCAGCGTTGAAGTTCCTCCCTACGAGCAGTACTTC.

This clonotype has at least ten counts. The chain links TRBV4-1 to TRBJ2-5; no definite D call. The germline V gene encodes CDR1 MGHRA and CDR2 YSYEKL. V gave up 0 bases and J gave up 6 bases, with 14 bases separating them. CDR3 length: 15 amino acids. The CDR3 loop is CASSQDYTTLKTQYF. The CDR3 DNA is TGCGCCAGCAGCCAAGATTATACTACACTAAAGACCCAGTACTTC.

This clonotype was recorded at least ten times. The V call is TRBV7-3, the J call TRBJ2-2; D is tentatively TRBD1 or TRBD2 (6 bases each). The CDR3 spans 17 residues. Trimming cost V 5 bases and J 6 bases, with 22 bases left between them. Per germline, CDR1 SGHTA and CDR2 FQGTGA. The CDR3 region is CASSPNRAGTGAGELFF. The CDR3 bases are TGTGCCAGCAGCCCGAACAGGGCGGGAACGGGGGCCGGGGAGCTGTTTTTT.

This clonotype was picked up a small number of times. J is TRBJ1-1 and V is TRBV25-1; D unclear. This CDR3 is 15 amino acids long. The V gene lost 3 bases and the J gene lost 1 base, with 12 bases spanning the gap. CDR1 is MGHDK and CDR2 is SYGVNS in the germline V gene. CDR3 in DNA: TGTGCCAGCAGTGAGTGGGCCAGCCAGAACACTGAAGCTTTCTTT. It yields the protein CASSEWASQNTEAFF.

On this clonotype: This could be a read error, since a much larger clone is one nucleotide away. V is TRBV7-9 and J is TRBJ1-1; no reliable D call. With 5 bases removed from V and 1 base from J, the gap between germline ends came to 8 bases. This CDR3 is built from 13 residues. Germline CDR1 is SEHNR and CDR2 is FQNEAQ (reference sequence). This CDR3 is CASSRIGNTEAFF. CDR3 coding DNA: TGTGCCAGCAGCCGCATCGGGAACACTGAAGCTTTCTTT.

This sequence joins TRBV9 and TRBJ1-2, with D tentatively TRBD1 (5 bases). The CDR3 sequence is 13 residues long. Trimming removed 4 bases at V and 6 bases at J, with 13 bases between. From germline, CDR1 is SGDLS and CDR2 YYNGEE. CDR3 region: CASSRQGFDGYTF. CDR3 nucleotides: TGTGCCAGCAGCCGTCAGGGTTTCGATGGCTACACCTTC.